The 27 T cell receptor beta chains below all came from one sample that was sequenced in a study of early T cells in non-severe SARS-CoV-2 infection. TCRdb reprocessed the 5' RACE reads with MiXCR, giving one entry per CDR3 protein. The top ten clones hold about 1.5% of a sample with approximately 88,000 distinct CDR3 sequences, roughly 15% of them seen once. The sample taken for sequencing was whole blood. Receptors were obtained from an adult who was a healthcare worker with PCR-confirmed SARS-CoV-2 infection or an uninfected control (not recorded which).

This clonotype was detected many times. The chain recombines TRBV5-6 with TRBJ1-2, with D tentatively TRBD1 (5 bases). Germline loops: CDR1 SGHDT, CDR2 YYEEEE. The CDR3 consists of 13 residues. The ends were cut back, 4 bases at V and 4 bases at J, with 11 bases in the middle. The CDR3 nucleotides read TGTGCCAGCAGCCCCGAGGGGAGCTATGGCTACACCTTC. Translated, it gives CASSPEGSYGYTF.

This clonotype was detected only a few times. The chain has TRBV20-1 and TRBJ2-1, with 7 nucleotides matching TRBD1. V lost 7 bases to trimming and J lost 6 bases; unmatched junction nucleotides: 6. Germline V lookup: CDR1 DFQATT, CDR2 SNEGSKA (reference sequence). This CDR3 region has 12 residues. The CDR3 sequence: CSVNRGSNEQFF. The CDR3 DNA is TGCAGTGTAAACAGGGGAAGCAATGAGCAGTTCTTC.

This clonotype was seen ten or more times. This chain joins TRBV5-4 and TRBJ2-1; TRBD1 might be the D (7 bases). In germline, CDR1 is SGHNT, CDR2 YYREEE (reference sequence). The length of the CDR3 is 15 residues. V was clipped by 0 bases and J by 8 bases, with 15 bases between them. In DNA form, the CDR3 reads TGTGCCAGCAGCTTGGGGAGGGGGCGTCTCGATGAGCAGTTCTTC. Its protein product is CASSLGRGRLDEQFF.

The gene calls are TRBV12-3 or TRBV12-4 and TRBJ1-5, with D possibly being TRBD1 (6 bases). The V end lost 7 bases, the J end lost 5 bases, and 15 bases lay between the germline ends. The CDR3 spans 14 residues. The CDR3 protein is CASNVGGRYQPQHF. CDR3 DNA sequence: TGTGCCAGCAACGTAGGGGGTAGATATCAGCCCCAGCATTTT.

The rearrangement uses TRBV28 and TRBJ2-7; D gene uncertain. Between the trimmed V and J ends, which lost 3 bases and 2 bases, there was a span of 8 bases. Looked up from germline, CDR1 is MDHEN and CDR2 is SYDVKM. This CDR3 spans 13 amino acids. The CDR3 region is CASSFITPYEQYF. Written as DNA, the CDR3 is TGTGCCAGCAGTTTCATCACACCCTACGAGCAGTACTTC.

There are many counts of this clonotype. The chain links TRBV6-5 to TRBJ2-5; D is possibly TRBD2 (6 bases). This CDR3 has 15 residues. The V gene lost 7 bases and the J gene lost 4 bases, with 19 bases spanning the gap. Looked up from germline, CDR1 is MNHEY and CDR2 is SVGAGI. CDR3 residues: CASNQEGSSVETQYF. CDR3 sequence (DNA): TGTGCCAGCAACCAGGAGGGATCATCAGTAGAGACCCAGTACTTC.

This clonotype has a count of ten or more. The CDR3 DNA sequence: TGTGCCAGCAGGGAGACAGGTACCTCCGAGCAGTACTTC. As protein: CASRETGTSEQYF. The rearrangement joins TRBV2 to TRBJ2-7, with D perhaps matching TRBD1 (6 bases). Germline V CDR1 and CDR2: SNHLY, FYNNEI. This CDR3 is 13 amino acids long. The ends were cut back, 6 bases at V and 6 bases at J, with 15 bases in the middle.

V gene TRBV19 combines with J gene TRBJ2-7; 7 nucleotides line up with TRBD1. The CDR3 spans 15 residues. Germline lookup yields CDR1 LNHDA and CDR2 SQIVND (reference sequence). Trimming at V came to 3 bases and at J to 5 bases, leaving 10 bases not matched to a gene. CDR3 bases: TGTGCCAGTAGTATGGCTTCACAGGGGCGGAACGAGCAGTACTTC. This codes for CASSMASQGRNEQYF.

This clonotype was picked up many times. The J gene is TRBJ1-1, the V gene TRBV6-5; 8 nucleotides agree with TRBD1. Looked up from germline, CDR1 is MNHEY and CDR2 is SVGAGI. Trimming took 6 bases from V and 8 from J; bases not matched to a gene: 11. The CDR3 covers 14 residues. CDR3 region: CASSSQSSGGEAFF. The CDR3 DNA reads TGTGCCAGCAGCTCCCAGTCTTCAGGGGGCGAAGCTTTCTTT.

At least ten counts were recorded for this clonotype. The chain employs TRBV3-1 and TRBJ2-7, with a weak D call TRBD1 (6 bases). From germline, CDR1 is LGHDT and CDR2 YNNKEL (reference sequence). V lost 1 base and J lost 0, with 10 bases in between. There are 15 residues in the CDR3. For the CDR3, the DNA is TGTGCCAGCAGCCAAGGGACAGTTAGCTCCTACGAGCAGTACTTC. Its protein is CASSQGTVSSYEQYF.

Only a few counts were recorded for this clonotype. This chain links TRBV30 with TRBJ1-5, with D possibly matching TRBD1 (6 bases). Trimming removed 0 bases from V and 9 bases from J, with 15 bases in between. Germline CDR1 reads GTSNPN; CDR2 reads SVGIG (reference sequence). This CDR3 comprises 14 residues. The CDR3 spells CAWSVRAQGGPQHF. As DNA, the CDR3 is TGTGCCTGGAGTGTACGGGCCCAAGGGGGGCCCCAGCATTTT.

The chain is built from TRBV14 and TRBJ2-3; 12 bases are a match to TRBD2. Germline-derived CDR1 and CDR2 are SGHDN and FVKESK. This CDR3 spans 16 amino acids. The V gene end was trimmed by 1 base and the J gene end by 2 bases; junction bases not matched to a gene: 1. The CDR3 DNA reads as TGTGCCAGCAGCCAAGGACTAGCGGGGGCCACAGATACGCAGTATTTT. This encodes CASSQGLAGATDTQYF.

This clonotype has at least ten counts. The chain employs TRBV27 and TRBJ2-7, with TRBD1 matching 10 bases. V dropped 6 bases and J dropped 2; count of bases not matched to a gene: 10. Germline CDR1 reads MNHEY; CDR2 reads SMNVEV (reference sequence). The CDR3 consists of 16 residues. In DNA form, the CDR3 reads TGTGCCAGCAGAAACCCGGGACAGGGGTACCCCTACGAGCAGTACTTC. Translated: CASRNPGQGYPYEQYF.

This sequence joins TRBV5-6 and TRBJ2-1, with 11 bases that match TRBD2. V lost 4 bases and J lost 4; bases outside the gene matches: 7. The germline CDR1 and CDR2 sequences are SGHDT and YYEEEE. The CDR3 runs to 16 residues. The CDR3 loop is CASSPRTSGFYNEQFF. The DNA for the CDR3 is TGTGCCAGCAGCCCAAGGACTAGCGGGTTTTACAATGAGCAGTTCTTC.

The table lists this clonotype with many counts. The rearrangement uses TRBV4-2 and TRBJ2-7, with 7 bases that match TRBD2. Germline assignment: CDR1 LGHNA and CDR2 YNFKEQ. The CDR3 contains 16 residues. J gave up 0 bases and V 1 base, and 6 bases lay outside the gene matches. In DNA form, the CDR3 reads TGTGCCAGCAGCCAAGCATGGGGGGGTAGCTCCTACGAGCAGTACTTC. Its translation is CASSQAWGGSSYEQYF.

Regarding this clonotype: A much larger clone lies one base from this, so it may be a read error. The chain has TRBV12-3 or TRBV12-4 and TRBJ1-2; D remains unclear. CDR3 length equals 14 residues. CDR3 nucleotide sequence: TGTGTCAGCTCAGACACACCCAGGAACTATGGCTACACCTTC. Translated: CVSSDTPRNYGYTF.

Turning to this clonotype: A much larger clone lies one base from this, so it may be a read error. The chain uses TRBV12-3 or TRBV12-4 and TRBJ2-5, with a possible D match to TRBD2 (5 bases). Between the trimmed V and J ends, which lost 8 bases and 5 bases, there was a span of 24 bases. The CDR3 loop spans 16 amino acids. CDR3 bases: TGTGCCAGCCGCCCCCTCAAGGCGGGTGGTGGGGAGACCCAGTACTTC. Translated, it gives CASRPLKAGGGETQYF.

The chain has TRBV3-1 and TRBJ2-2; 9 positions agree with TRBD2. V lost 1 base, J lost 6 bases, and 9 bases stayed unmatched. Germline loops: CDR1 LGHDT, CDR2 YNNKEL (reference sequence). CDR3 length equals 17 residues. CDR3 in amino acids: CASSQAPSGAYAGELFF. Here the CDR3 DNA reads TGTGCCAGCAGCCAAGCCCCTAGCGGGGCGTACGCCGGGGAGCTGTTTTTT.

This clonotype was detected ten times or more. The chain uses TRBV28 and TRBJ1-2, with TRBD1 matching 8 bases. Per the germline V gene, CDR1 is MDHEN and CDR2 is SYDVKM. This CDR3 has 15 amino acids. The trim removed 2 bases at V and 5 bases at J, leaving 7 bases unmatched. CDR3 residues: CASSLRGRGLYGYTF. In DNA form, the CDR3 reads TGTGCCAGCAGTTTACGGGGCAGGGGGCTGTATGGCTACACCTTC.

This clonotype has just a few counts. V gene TRBV5-1 combines with J gene TRBJ1-2; D remains ambiguous. The V gene lost 0 bases and the J gene lost 4 bases, with 13 bases spanning the gap. CDR1 and CDR2 (germline): SGHRS, YFSETQ. The CDR3 is 15 residues long. The CDR3 region is CASSLAGPSRYGYTF. The CDR3 nucleotides are TGCGCCAGCAGCTTGGCTGGGCCCAGTCGCTATGGCTACACCTTC. The variable domain in full, completed from reference TRBV5-1 and TRBJ1-2, reads KAGVTQTPRYLIKTRGQQVTLSCSPISGHRSVSWYQQTPGQGLQFLFEYFSETQRNKGNFPGRFSGRQFSNSRSEMNVSTLELGDSALYLCASSLAGPSRYGYTFGSGTRLTVV.

As to this clonotype: The junction shows a germline mismatch at one end, possibly a read error. V usage is TRBV7-9 and J usage is TRBJ2-4; unclear D gene. The V gene's germline CDR1 is SEHNR and CDR2 FQNEAQ (reference sequence). The CDR3 extends over 12 amino acids. The CDR3 region has the DNA TGTGCCAGCAGCTTAGTAGAGGAAGGAACTGGCTTC. This sequence encodes CASSLVEEGTGF.

The chain recombines TRBV7-3 with TRBJ2-2; weak D call: TRBD1 (6 bases). The CDR3 extends over 17 amino acids. Deletions cut 4 bases from V and 0 bases from J, with 15 bases between. Germline values: CDR1 SGHTA, CDR2 FQGTGA. DNA for the CDR3: TGTGCCAGCAGCTCAAACCCCAGGGGAGCGAACACCGGGGAGCTGTTTTTT. Encoded protein: CASSSNPRGANTGELFF.

V gene TRBV25-1 combines with J gene TRBJ1-1, with a weak D call TRBD1 (6 bases). The germline CDR1 and CDR2 sequences are MGHDK and SYGVNS. CDR3 size: 14 residues. Between the trimmed V and J ends, which lost 7 bases and 5 bases, there was a span of 17 bases. This CDR3 is CASTRSGGATEAFF. CDR3 bases: TGTGCCAGCACCCGATCGGGGGGGGCTACTGAAGCTTTCTTT.

CDR3 in amino acids: CASSLVSKGAVEQYF. The CDR3 DNA is TGCGCCAGCAGCTTGGTCTCGAAGGGGGCCGTCGAGCAGTACTTC. The chain links TRBV5-1 to TRBJ2-7; 7 bases fit TRBD1. The V and J ends lost 0 bases and 6 bases, in that order; junction bases with no gene match: 9. Germline V gene sequence: CDR1 SGHRS, CDR2 YFSETQ. CDR3 length equals 15 residues.

V gene TRBV4-2 combines with J gene TRBJ1-4; possibly TRBD1 for D (6 bases). From germline, CDR1 is LGHNA and CDR2 YNFKEQ. The ends were cut back, 0 bases at V and 3 bases at J, with 8 bases in the middle. The CDR3 runs 15 residues. The CDR3 protein is CASSQERGSNEKLFF. The CDR3 DNA is TGTGCCAGCAGCCAAGAAAGGGGGTCTAATGAAAAACTGTTTTTT.

There are many counts of this clonotype. V is TRBV14 and J is TRBJ2-5, with a possible D match to TRBD1 (5 bases). There are 15 residues in the CDR3. The germline V gene has CDR1 SGHDN and CDR2 FVKESK. V was pared by 0 bases and J by 4 bases, with 12 bases between. The CDR3 region has the DNA TGTGCCAGCAGCCAAGATGTCAGGGTAGGAGAGACCCAGTACTTC. This codes for CASSQDVRVGETQYF.

The table lists this clonotype with many counts. The CDR3, as DNA: TGTGCCAGTAGTTTGGATAGCGGGGGGGCGGCTACGCAGTATTTT. Amino acid sequence: CASSLDSGGAATQYF. The rearrangement links TRBV19 to TRBJ2-3; 11 bases line up with TRBD2. V lost 5 bases to trimming and J lost 8 bases; unmatched junction nucleotides: 9. CDR3 length: 15 residues. Germline values: CDR1 LNHDA, CDR2 SQIVND (reference sequence).